The 28 T cell receptor beta chains given below trace back to one sample, sequenced in a study of cytomegalovirus exposure and HLA in healthy donors. PCR involved 60 Vbeta and 13 Jbeta primers. Only in-frame clones appear in the TCRdb table, and some are missing; sequencing was by immunoSEQ multiplex PCR. The sample lists fewer than 100,000 clones, over 75% occurring once. Sequenced material: PBMCs. These receptors were taken from a male donor in good health and CMV-seropositive.

This chain uses TRBV28 with TRBJ2-2; 7 positions agree with TRBD1. The ends lost 5 bases at V and 4 bases at J; junction bases unmatched: 10. Germline V CDR1 and CDR2: MDHEN, SYDVKM. The CDR3 has 16 amino acids. This chain's CDR3 is CASSQLTGQGTGELFF. CDR3 DNA: TGTGCCAGCAGTCAACTGACAGGGCAGGGCACCGGGGAGCTGTTTTTT.

V is TRBV28 and J is TRBJ2-7; D gene unclear. Looked up from germline, CDR1 is MDHEN and CDR2 is SYDVKM. The V gene lost 6 bases and the J gene lost 2 bases, with 14 bases spanning the gap. The CDR3 consists of 14 residues. CDR3 bases: TGTGCCAGCAGCGCCTCGCGGCTAACCTACGAGCAGTACTTC. It yields the protein CASSASRLTYEQYF.

V is TRBV28 and J is TRBJ1-5; D unresolved. V was trimmed by 2 bases and J by 0 bases, leaving 5 bases between them. Looked up from germline, CDR1 is MDHEN and CDR2 is SYDVKM. This CDR3 comprises 14 residues. The CDR3 DNA reads TGTGCCAGCAGTTTAGCAGATAGCAATCAGCCCCAGCATTTT. Translated: CASSLADSNQPQHF. Complete variable domain (other parts from reference TRBV28 and TRBJ1-5): DVKVTQSSRYLVKRTGEKVFLECVQDMDHENMFWYRQDPGLGLRLIYFSYDVKMKEKGDIPEGYSVSREKKERFSLILESASTNQTSMYLCASSLADSNQPQHFGDGTRLSIL.

V usage is TRBV28 and J usage is TRBJ1-2, with a tentative D call TRBD1 (6 bases). Germline-derived CDR1 and CDR2 are MDHEN and SYDVKM. The CDR3 loop spans 16 amino acids. V was clipped by 3 bases and J by 8 bases, with 22 bases between them. CDR3 DNA sequence: TGTGCCAGCAGTTTCTCCGGGACCCCAGGGGCGCGAGGCTACACCTTC. Amino acids: CASSFSGTPGARGYTF.

The chain uses TRBV9 and TRBJ1-4, with 9 bases fitting TRBD1. The CDR3 has 16 residues. The V and J ends lost 0 bases and 5 bases, in that order; junction bases with no gene match: 5. The V gene's germline CDR1 is SGDLS and CDR2 YYNGEE. The CDR3 here is CASSVELDRGNEKLFF. DNA for the CDR3: TGTGCCAGCAGCGTAGAATTGGACAGGGGAAATGAAAAACTGTTTTTT.

The table lists this clone with a count of one. V usage is TRBV7-2 and J usage is TRBJ1-2; 8 bases are shared with TRBD1. This CDR3 has 15 amino acids. V was pared by 5 bases and J by 7 bases, with 12 bases of the junction left unmatched. Germline CDR1 SGHTA, CDR2 FQGNSA. CDR3 DNA: TGTGCCAGCAGCCCCAGGGTGGGACAGGCTGCTGGCTACACCTTC. Translation gives CASSPRVGQAAGYTF. Using reference TRBV7-2 and TRBJ1-2 for the parts outside the CDR3, the full variable domain is GAGVSQSPSNKVTEKGKDVELRCDPISGHTALYWYRQSLGQGLEFLIYFQGNSAPDKSGLPSDRFSAERTGGSVSTLTIQRTQQEDSAVYLCASSPRVGQAAGYTFGSGTRLTVV.

The V gene is TRBV28, the J gene TRBJ1-1; TRBD1 matches at 8 bases. The CDR3 runs to 15 residues. The junction had 6 bases not matched to a gene; V was cut back by 6 bases and J by 0 bases. Germline-derived CDR1 and CDR2 are MDHEN and SYDVKM. CDR3 coding DNA: TGTGCCAGCAGCCCGGCAGGGGGCCTGAACACTGAAGCTTTCTTT. It codes for CASSPAGGLNTEAFF.

The rearrangement links TRBV5-1 to TRBJ1-2; maybe TRBD1 (6 bases). CDR1 and CDR2 from the germline V gene are SGHRS and YFSETQ. The V and J ends lost 3 bases and 2 bases respectively, with 20 bases between them. CDR3 length: 17 amino acids. CDR3 loop: CASSSTQGTKSNYGYTF. The CDR3 DNA reads as TGCGCCAGCAGCTCGACACAGGGAACTAAAAGCAACTATGGCTACACCTTC.

The chain recombines TRBV9 with TRBJ2-1, with TRBD2 matching over 8 bases. CDR3 length: 13 amino acids. Per the germline V gene, CDR1 is SGDLS and CDR2 is YYNGEE. V lost 2 bases to trimming and J lost 8 bases; unmatched junction nucleotides: 3. The CDR3 is CASSVTSVYEQFF. For the CDR3, the DNA is TGTGCCAGCAGCGTGACTAGCGTATATGAGCAGTTCTTC.

The V and J genes are TRBV28 and TRBJ2-1; D might be TRBD2 (6 bases). The V gene's germline CDR1 is MDHEN and CDR2 SYDVKM. Trimming took off 3 bases at V and 0 bases at J, with 12 bases between the two ends. This CDR3 has 16 residues. The CDR3 nucleotides are TGTGCCAGCAGTTTGGGGGGAGTCATCTCCTACAATGAGCAGTTCTTC. Its translation: CASSLGGVISYNEQFF. The whole variable domain, filled in from reference TRBV28 and TRBJ2-1, reads DVKVTQSSRYLVKRTGEKVFLECVQDMDHENMFWYRQDPGLGLRLIYFSYDVKMKEKGDIPEGYSVSREKKERFSLILESASTNQTSMYLCASSLGGVISYNEQFFGPGTRLTVL.

This chain uses TRBV19 with TRBJ1-2; 7 positions agree with TRBD1. V lost 3 bases and J lost 4; bases outside the gene matches: 8. Germline CDR1 reads LNHDA; CDR2 reads SQIVND (reference sequence). The CDR3 loop spans 15 amino acids. CDR3 amino acids: CASSIWRDRTYGYTF. CDR3 DNA: TGTGCCAGTAGTATTTGGCGGGACAGAACCTATGGCTACACCTTC.

This clone was recorded once. The chain is built from TRBV20-1 and TRBJ2-1, with TRBD2 as a possible D gene (5 bases). The CDR3 sequence is 11 residues long. Trimming pared 5 bases from V and 8 bases from J, leaving 10 bases between. Germline CDR1 and CDR2: DFQATT and SNEGSKA (reference sequence). CDR3 protein: CSALASHEQFF. The CDR3 nucleotides are TGCAGTGCTCTCGCTAGCCATGAGCAGTTCTTC.

The chain couples TRBV7-2 to TRBJ1-1; D uncertain. This CDR3 comprises 17 residues. Trimming took off 1 base at V and 1 base at J, with 16 bases between the two ends. Germline V gene sequence: CDR1 SGHTA, CDR2 FQGNSA. The CDR3 sequence: CASSLGTSRLRNTEAFF. The DNA for the CDR3 is TGTGCCAGCAGCTTAGGTACGTCGAGGCTCCGGAACACTGAAGCTTTCTTT. Based on the CDR3 plus reference TRBV7-2 and TRBJ1-1, the full variable domain is GAGVSQSPSNKVTEKGKDVELRCDPISGHTALYWYRQSLGQGLEFLIYFQGNSAPDKSGLPSDRFSAERTGGSVSTLTIQRTQQEDSAVYLCASSLGTSRLRNTEAFFGQGTRLTVV.

About this clone: Distinct nucleotide sequences in the sample also encode this CDR3. The V and J genes are TRBV27 and TRBJ2-1; D is unclear. CDR3 length: 14 amino acids. V was pared by 5 bases and J by 1 base, with 9 bases between. CDR1 is MNHEY and CDR2 is SMNVEV in the germline V gene (reference sequence). The CDR3 protein is CASSPSGSYNEQFF. CDR3 in DNA: TGTGCCAGCAGTCCGTCCGGGTCCTACAATGAGCAGTTCTTC.

This clone came up once. V gene TRBV2 combines with J gene TRBJ2-7; 8 bases are a match to TRBD2. Germline loops: CDR1 SNHLY, CDR2 FYNNEI. The CDR3 is 14 residues long. After removal of 10 bases from V and 5 bases from J, the junction contained 13 bases not matched to a gene. The CDR3 reads CATASSGLVNEQYF. The DNA for the CDR3 is TGTGCCACCGCTTCCTCGGGACTAGTCAACGAGCAGTACTTC.

The rearrangement links TRBV5-6 to TRBJ2-2; D might be TRBD2 (5 bases). In germline, CDR1 is SGHDT, CDR2 YYEEEE. Trimming took 7 bases from V and 0 from J, leaving 7 bases between them. There are 13 residues in the CDR3. CDR3 residues: CASGLSNTGELFF. The CDR3 nucleotides are TGTGCCAGCGGACTCTCGAACACCGGGGAGCTGTTTTTT.

This chain uses TRBV19 with TRBJ1-1; 8 nucleotides line up with TRBD1. The V gene's germline CDR1 is LNHDA and CDR2 SQIVND (reference sequence). The CDR3 runs to 20 residues. The V and J ends lost 4 bases and 0 bases, in that order; junction bases with no gene match: 19. The CDR3 protein is CASSTDPGTGRNWMNTEAFF. CDR3 in DNA: TGTGCCAGTAGTACAGATCCCGGGACAGGACGAAATTGGATGAACACTGAAGCTTTCTTT.

The chain carries TRBV6-5 and TRBJ2-7; 10 bases match TRBD1. Germline CDR1 is MNHEY and CDR2 is SVGAGI. Losses at the gene ends were 3 bases for V and 1 base for J; bases not matched to a gene: 3. This CDR3 region has 15 residues. The CDR3, as DNA: TGTGCCAGCAGTTATAGGGACAGGGGTTCCTACGAGCAGTACTTC. Translation gives CASSYRDRGSYEQYF.

The chain is built from TRBV5-1 and TRBJ2-1; 9 nucleotides agree with TRBD2. Per germline, CDR1 SGHRS and CDR2 YFSETQ. V lost 1 base, J lost 5 bases, and 7 bases stayed unmatched. CDR3 length equals 16 residues. CDR3 amino acids: CASSLLLTSGNNEQFF. In nucleotides, the CDR3 is TGCGCCAGCAGCTTGCTTTTGACTAGCGGTAACAATGAGCAGTTCTTC.

The count of this clone is one. The chain is built from TRBV10-3 and TRBJ1-2; 9 positions match TRBD1. CDR3 size: 14 residues. J lost 6 bases, V lost 6 bases, and 8 bases had no gene match. Germline CDR1 and CDR2: ENHRY and SYGVKD. The CDR3, as DNA: TGTGCCATCAGGGTGGGACAGGGCGTCGATGGCTACACCTTC. Translation gives CAIRVGQGVDGYTF.

This chain connects TRBV19 to TRBJ1-5; TRBD1 matches 9 bases. CDR1 is LNHDA and CDR2 is SQIVND in the germline V gene (reference sequence). The V segment lost 0 bases and the J segment 7 bases; nucleotides outside the gene matches: 7. This CDR3 has 16 residues. CDR3 in amino acids: CASSIDPGQGHQPQHF. The CDR3 DNA reads TGTGCCAGTAGTATAGATCCGGGACAGGGTCACCAGCCCCAGCATTTT.

This chain joins TRBV30 and TRBJ1-2; 9 nucleotides agree with TRBD1. Trimming cost V 3 bases and J 5 bases; bases outside gene matches: 4. The CDR3 runs to 13 residues. The germline gives CDR1 GTSNPN, CDR2 SVGIG (reference sequence). CDR3 amino acids: CAWRQGAGYGYTF. The CDR3, as DNA: TGTGCCTGGAGACAGGGGGCAGGTTATGGCTACACCTTC.

The chain employs TRBV7-2 and TRBJ2-5; D might be TRBD1 (6 bases). The V and J ends lost 5 bases and 1 base respectively, with 11 bases between them. Germline loops: CDR1 SGHTA, CDR2 FQGNSA. The CDR3 runs to 14 residues. The CDR3 coding sequence is TGTGCCAGCAGCCCCCGGACAGCCCAAGAGACCCAGTACTTC. As protein: CASSPRTAQETQYF.

The chain is built from TRBV28 and TRBJ2-7; 9 bases match TRBD2. The trim removed 9 bases at V and 2 bases at J, leaving 11 bases unmatched. Germline V gives CDR1 MDHEN, CDR2 SYDVKM. The CDR3 is made up of 15 amino acids. The CDR3 reads CASSLGASGTYEQYF. CDR3 nucleotides: TGTGCCAGTTCCCTCGGGGCTAGCGGGACCTACGAGCAGTACTTC.

The chain recombines TRBV7-6 with TRBJ2-1; D is unresolved. Germline loops: CDR1 SGHVS, CDR2 FNYEAQ. Between the trimmed V and J ends, which lost 1 base and 6 bases, there was a span of 7 bases. This CDR3 region has 13 residues. CDR3 loop: CASSLGLRNEQFF. In nucleotides, the CDR3 is TGTGCCAGCAGCTTAGGCCTGCGCAATGAGCAGTTCTTC.

This chain connects TRBV5-1 to TRBJ2-5; maybe TRBD1 (5 bases). V was pared by 5 bases and J by 2 bases, with 10 bases between. The CDR3 sequence is 13 residues long. Germline V gene data show CDR1 as SGHRS and CDR2 as YFSETQ. Here the CDR3 DNA reads TGCGCCAGCAGGGGGCTTTCTCAAGAGACCCAGTACTTC. It yields the protein CASRGLSQETQYF.

The gene calls are TRBV20-1 and TRBJ2-7; unclear D gene. Trimming cost V 6 bases and J 4 bases, with 7 bases left between them. Germline V lookup: CDR1 DFQATT, CDR2 SNEGSKA (reference sequence). The CDR3 is 10 residues long. CDR3 in amino acids: CSAAEYEQYF. The CDR3 nucleotides are TGCAGTGCGGCGGAATACGAGCAGTACTTC.

The V gene is TRBV14, the J gene TRBJ2-5, with 9 bases that match TRBD1. The CDR3 is 14 residues long. Germline V gene sequence: CDR1 SGHDN, CDR2 FVKESK. The V gene end was trimmed by 5 bases and the J gene end by 5 bases; junction bases not matched to a gene: 6. CDR3 bases: TGTGCCAGCAGCGGGCCGGGACAGGGTGAGACCCAGTACTTC. Translated: CASSGPGQGETQYF.